This note documents a single T cell receptor (beta chain) sequence. Specified treatment: around 19 received Ad26.COV2.S at low or high dose, single or two shots; five or six received placebo; per-sample allocation not given. Specimen acquisition occurred on day 63 following the initial vaccine or placebo injection. Wuhan-strain SARS-CoV-2 spike was expressed by the Ad26 vector that made up the vaccine. The data were produced by immunoSEQ multiplex PCR, yet TCRdb's version contains in-frame clones alone and is incomplete. The sample holds hundreds of thousands of clones, more than 80% seen once. The sample is drawn from a study of Ad26.COV2.S vaccination and SARS-CoV-2 variants. The V and J ends lost 1 base and 3 bases, in that order; junction bases with no gene match: 6. The CDR3 runs 15 residues. Germline V lookup: CDR1 SGHAT, CDR2 FQDESV (reference sequence).

This specimen was peripheral blood, taken in a trial of Ad26.COV2.S vaccine versus placebo. The V call is TRBV11-1, the J call TRBJ2-7, with 7 nucleotides matching TRBD1. This clonotype was sampled from a person aged 18 to 65 who received the Ad26.COV2.S COVID-19 vaccine or a placebo. The CDR3, as DNA: TGTGCCAGCAGCTTAGGGGGGACAGCCAACTACGAGCAGTACTTC. Amino acid sequence: CASSLGGTANYEQYF.